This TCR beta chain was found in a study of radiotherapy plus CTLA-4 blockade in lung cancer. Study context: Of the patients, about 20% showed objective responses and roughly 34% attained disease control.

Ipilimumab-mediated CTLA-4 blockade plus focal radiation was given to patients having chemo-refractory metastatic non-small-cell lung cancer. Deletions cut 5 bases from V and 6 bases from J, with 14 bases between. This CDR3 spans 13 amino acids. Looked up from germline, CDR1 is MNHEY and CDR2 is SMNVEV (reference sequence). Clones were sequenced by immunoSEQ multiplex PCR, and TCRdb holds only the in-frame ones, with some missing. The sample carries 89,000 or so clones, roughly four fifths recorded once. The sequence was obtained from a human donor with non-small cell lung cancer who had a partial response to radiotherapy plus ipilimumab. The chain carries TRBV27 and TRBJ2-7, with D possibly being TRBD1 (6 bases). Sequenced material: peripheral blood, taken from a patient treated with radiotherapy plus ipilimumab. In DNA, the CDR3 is TGTGCCAGCAGTCCCAGGGGAGTCCGCGAGCAGTACTTC. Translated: CASSPRGVREQYF.